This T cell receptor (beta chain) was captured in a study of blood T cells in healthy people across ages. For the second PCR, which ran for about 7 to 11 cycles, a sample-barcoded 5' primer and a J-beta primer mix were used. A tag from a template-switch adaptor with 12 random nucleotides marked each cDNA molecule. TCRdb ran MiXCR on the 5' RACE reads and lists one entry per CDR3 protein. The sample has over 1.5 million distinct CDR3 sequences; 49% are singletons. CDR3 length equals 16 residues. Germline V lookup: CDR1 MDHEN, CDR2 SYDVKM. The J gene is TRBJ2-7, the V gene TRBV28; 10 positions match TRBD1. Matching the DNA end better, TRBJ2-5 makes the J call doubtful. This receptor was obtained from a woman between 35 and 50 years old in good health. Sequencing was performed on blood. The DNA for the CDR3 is TGTGCCAGCAGTTATATCGGACAGGGGGGTCAGGAGACCCAGTACTTC. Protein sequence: CASSYIGQGGQETQYF.